The 24 T cell receptor beta chains reported below all come from one sample, sequenced in a study of shared clonotypes between healthy human individuals. Assay used: immunoSEQ multiplex PCR; TCRdb lists only in-frame clones, some missing. The table includes about 2.4 million clones, 90% to 95% detected once. Material for sequencing was naive CD4+ T cells sorted from blood. Subset specified: CD45RA+ positively selected. The receptors were sampled from a man younger than 35 in good health.

The V and J genes are TRBV7-2 and TRBJ1-2; 8 bases are a match to TRBD1. V trimming: 1 base; J trimming: 11 bases; junction bases outside the gene matches: 9. Germline CDR1 and CDR2: SGHTA and FQGNSA. CDR3 length: 14 residues. This CDR3 reads CASSLGGRGRGYTF. CDR3 DNA: TGTGCCAGCAGCTTAGGGGGCAGGGGGCGCGGTTACACCTTC.

V is TRBV7-9 and J is TRBJ1-5; D unresolved. Trimming took off 5 bases at V and 2 bases at J, with 16 bases between the two ends. This CDR3 comprises 16 residues. Germline CDR1 SEHNR, CDR2 FQNEAQ (reference sequence). CDR3 protein: CASSGRRVDGNQPQHF. Written as DNA, the CDR3 is TGTGCCAGCAGCGGACGGCGGGTTGATGGCAATCAGCCCCAGCATTTT.

The chain employs TRBV5-1 and TRBJ2-7, with D hard to call. Germline V gene sequence: CDR1 SGHRS, CDR2 YFSETQ. This CDR3 is 15 amino acids long. Trimming pared 0 bases from V and 2 bases from J, leaving 12 bases between. CDR3 nucleotides: TGCGCCAGCAGCTTGGATAGTGGGCAAACCTACGAGCAGTACTTC. This codes for CASSLDSGQTYEQYF. Full variable domain (rest looked up from reference TRBV5-1 and TRBJ2-7): KAGVTQTPRYLIKTRGQQVTLSCSPISGHRSVSWYQQTPGQGLQFLFEYFSETQRNKGNFPGRFSGRQFSNSRSEMNVSTLELGDSALYLCASSLDSGQTYEQYFGPGTRLTVT.

V is TRBV4-1 and J is TRBJ1-2; 8 bases match TRBD1. V dropped 1 base and J dropped 8; count of bases not matched to a gene: 12. Germline V gives CDR1 MGHRA, CDR2 YSYEKL. The CDR3 length is 16 residues. The CDR3 spells CASSQGTGGVWSGYTF. In DNA form, the CDR3 reads TGCGCCAGCAGCCAAGGTACAGGGGGAGTGTGGTCGGGCTACACCTTC.

The V gene is TRBV18, the J gene TRBJ2-1; TRBD1 agrees at 7 bases. The CDR3 runs 15 residues. The V and J ends lost 5 bases and 3 bases, in that order; junction bases with no gene match: 7. The germline CDR1 and CDR2 sequences are KGHSH and LQKENI. CDR3: CASSTRDRVYNEQFF. CDR3 bases: TGTGCCAGCTCAACCCGGGACAGAGTCTACAATGAGCAGTTCTTC.

V is TRBV30 and J is TRBJ2-3; a possible D gene is TRBD1 (6 bases). The V gene lost 8 bases and the J gene lost 4 bases, with 13 bases spanning the gap. The CDR3 is 12 amino acids. Looked up from germline, CDR1 is GTSNPN and CDR2 is SVGIG (reference sequence). The DNA of the CDR3 is TGTGCCAGCAGGGGTCTCGCAGATACGCAGTATTTT. Translated: CASRGLADTQYF.

The sample holds one count of this clone. Other DNA sequences in this sample translate to the same CDR3. The rearrangement uses TRBV18 and TRBJ2-5; D might be TRBD1 (5 bases). This CDR3 region has 12 residues. The germline CDR1 and CDR2 sequences are KGHSH and LQKENI. The V gene lost 6 bases and the J gene lost 4 bases, with 9 bases spanning the gap. CDR3: CASSPQGETQYF. The CDR3 region has the DNA TGTGCCAGCTCCCCCCAGGGAGAGACCCAGTACTTC.

V is TRBV7-2 and J is TRBJ2-2; no reliable D call. Germline V gives CDR1 SGHTA, CDR2 FQGNSA. Between the trimmed V and J ends, which lost 0 bases and 2 bases, there was a span of 4 bases. This CDR3 has 14 amino acids. The CDR3 spells CASSLAHNTGELFF. The CDR3 bases are TGTGCCAGCAGCTTAGCGCACAACACCGGGGAGCTGTTTTTT.

The chain carries TRBV19 and TRBJ2-2; D possibly corresponds to TRBD1 (6 bases). The CDR3 length is 14 residues. Germline CDR1 LNHDA, CDR2 SQIVND (reference sequence). Trimming left V 8 bases short and J 0 bases short, with 10 bases between. The CDR3 sequence: CASGTSSNTGELFF. The CDR3 bases are TGTGCCAGTGGGACAAGCTCGAACACCGGGGAGCTGTTTTTT.

This chain uses TRBV10-3 with TRBJ1-2, with D possibly being TRBD1 (5 bases). CDR3 length equals 12 residues. Germline lookup yields CDR1 ENHRY and CDR2 SYGVKD. The ends were cut back, 3 bases at V and 14 bases at J, with 16 bases in the middle. DNA for the CDR3: TGTGCCATCAGTGATGGCATGGGGGACTGGACCTTC. Translation: CAISDGMGDWTF.

The rearrangement links TRBV6-6 to TRBJ1-5; D is perhaps TRBD1 (5 bases). Germline lookup yields CDR1 MNHNY and CDR2 SVGAGI (reference sequence). V was clipped by 6 bases and J by 3 bases, with 12 bases between them. The CDR3 runs 14 residues. The CDR3 protein is CASRAEGANQPQHF. The DNA of the CDR3 is TGTGCCAGCAGGGCCGAAGGGGCCAATCAGCCCCAGCATTTT.

This chain uses TRBV4-1 with TRBJ2-1; D is unclear. Trimming left V 1 base short and J 4 bases short, with 14 bases between. CDR1 is MGHRA and CDR2 is YSYEKL in the germline V gene. The CDR3 has 16 amino acids. The chain's CDR3 is CASSQAGNAYYNEQFF. CDR3 sequence (DNA): TGCGCCAGCAGCCAAGCCGGAAACGCCTATTACAATGAGCAGTTCTTC.

CDR3 sequence reads: CASGRDTQETQYF. The CDR3 DNA follows: TGTGCTAGTGGCCGGGACACCCAAGAGACCCAGTACTTC. This sequence joins TRBV12-5 and TRBJ2-5; weak D call: TRBD1 (6 bases). Germline values: CDR1 LGHNT, CDR2 FRNRAP. The V and J ends lost 6 bases and 1 base respectively, with 9 bases between them. This CDR3 comprises 13 residues.

The table lists this clone with a count of one. The same CDR3 arises from other DNA sequences in this sample as well. This chain joins TRBV18 and TRBJ2-7; D is undetermined. Per germline, CDR1 KGHSH and CDR2 LQKENI. This CDR3 spans 13 amino acids. Deletions cut 3 bases from V and 0 bases from J, with 6 bases between. The CDR3: CASSPGNSYEQYF. CDR3 nucleotide sequence: TGTGCCAGCTCACCGGGGAACTCCTACGAGCAGTACTTC.

The chain carries TRBV5-1 and TRBJ1-2; no clear D gene. The CDR3 is made up of 14 amino acids. The germline V gene encodes CDR1 SGHRS and CDR2 YFSETQ. V shed 4 bases and J shed 3 bases, with 13 bases lying between them. For the CDR3, the DNA is TGCGCCAGCAGCCCGGACTCGGCGGACTATGGCTACACCTTC. Its protein is CASSPDSADYGYTF.

The gene calls are TRBV10-3 and TRBJ1-1, with 12 bases that match TRBD1. V shed 10 bases and J 0 bases; nucleotides not matched to a gene: 9. Germline lookup yields CDR1 ENHRY and CDR2 SYGVKD. The CDR3 is 16 amino acids. The CDR3 nucleotides read TGTGCCACGCTCTCCGGGACAGGGGGCATGAACACTGAAGCTTTCTTT. Translation gives CATLSGTGGMNTEAFF.

The genes are TRBV15 and TRBJ2-1, with TRBD2 identical over 9 bases. From germline, CDR1 is LNHNV and CDR2 YYDKDF (reference sequence). V was pared by 1 base and J by 4 bases, with 5 bases of the junction left unmatched. There are 16 residues in the CDR3. CDR3 DNA: TGTGCCACCAGCAGAGGAGGTAGCGGGGGATACAATGAGCAGTTCTTC. It specifies CATSRGGSGGYNEQFF.

This clone was detected only once. The chain joins TRBV28 to TRBJ1-5; D is uncertain. Germline V gene sequence: CDR1 MDHEN, CDR2 SYDVKM. Trimming removed 6 bases from V and 0 bases from J, with 9 bases in between. This CDR3 contains 14 residues. The CDR3 nucleotides are TGTGCCAGCAGAGTACAGAATAGCAATCAGCCCCAGCATTTT. Its translation is CASRVQNSNQPQHF.

There are a few counts of this clone. The chain recombines TRBV29-1 with TRBJ1-5; perhaps TRBD1 as D (6 bases). The CDR3 contains 12 residues. Germline V gives CDR1 SQVTM, CDR2 ANQGSEA. The CDR3 DNA is TGCACCACAGGGACCGACCCTGGGCCCCAGCATTTT. It specifies CTTGTDPGPQHF.

The rearrangement links TRBV4-1 to TRBJ2-7; tentative D call: TRBD1 (6 bases). The CDR3 spans 15 residues. The V gene's germline CDR1 is MGHRA and CDR2 YSYEKL. V was clipped by 5 bases and J by 6 bases, with 20 bases between them. In DNA, the CDR3 is TGCGCCAGCAGCAAGGGGGTTAGTAATTTGCGCGAGCAGTACTTC. It specifies CASSKGVSNLREQYF.

V usage is TRBV5-1 and J usage is TRBJ2-7; TRBD2 matches 7 bases. J gave up 0 bases and V 1 base, and 10 bases lay outside the gene matches. Germline lookup yields CDR1 SGHRS and CDR2 YFSETQ. The CDR3 is 17 amino acids. CDR3 sequence reads: CASSLLASGGSSYEQYF. The CDR3 DNA follows: TGCGCCAGCAGCTTGCTCGCTAGCGGAGGGAGCTCCTACGAGCAGTACTTC. Filled out from reference TRBV5-1 and TRBJ2-7, the complete variable domain reads KAGVTQTPRYLIKTRGQQVTLSCSPISGHRSVSWYQQTPGQGLQFLFEYFSETQRNKGNFPGRFSGRQFSNSRSEMNVSTLELGDSALYLCASSLLASGGSSYEQYFGPGTRLTVT.

This clone came up a few times. The CDR3 coding sequence is TGTGCCAGCGGCAGACAGGGGGATCAGCCCCAGCATTTT. It translates to CASGRQGDQPQHF. The V and J genes are TRBV19 and TRBJ1-5; TRBD1 aligns across 9 bases. V shed 9 bases, J shed 5 bases, and the junction held 5 bases outside the gene matches. CDR1 and CDR2 (germline): LNHDA, SQIVND (reference sequence). The CDR3 has 13 residues. Full variable domain (remainder filled in from reference TRBV19 and TRBJ1-5): DGGITQSPKYLFRKEGQNVTLSCEQNLNHDAMYWYRQDPGQGLRLIYYSQIVNDFQKGDIAEGYSVSREKKESFPLTVTSAQKNPTAFYLCASGRQGDQPQHFGDGTRLSIL.

The rearrangement joins TRBV5-1 to TRBJ2-3; D not certain. CDR1 and CDR2 from the germline V gene are SGHRS and YFSETQ. The CDR3 runs 13 residues. V was pared by 4 bases and J by 6 bases, with 12 bases between. CDR3 nucleotide sequence: TGCGCCAGCAGCGTCAACCCAAGGGATACGCAGTATTTT. It specifies CASSVNPRDTQYF.

This clone was picked up one time. V gene TRBV6-5 combines with J gene TRBJ1-2, with D uncertain. Trimming took 4 bases from V and 4 from J, leaving 10 bases between them. The CDR3 runs to 13 residues. Germline V gene lookup returns CDR1 MNHEY and CDR2 SVGAGI. CDR3 DNA sequence: TGTGCCAGCAGTTCAGCGACTCCCTATGGCTACACCTTC. Translation gives CASSSATPYGYTF.